This TCR beta chain is drawn from a study of neurological immune-mediated disorders. This CDR3 is built from 16 residues. The germline V gene has CDR1 SGHDN and CDR2 FVKESK. V trimming: 0 bases; J trimming: 7 bases; junction bases outside the gene matches: 9. 5'RACE generated cDNA with 10-nucleotide random UMIs. TCRdb re-called the 5' RACE reads with MiXCR, one entry per CDR3 protein. There are 30,000 to 40,000 distinct CDR3 sequences in the sample; 3% to 4% occur only once, and approximately 2.2% lies in the top ten. Ten or more counts support this clonotype. The clonotype originates from a man aged 30 to 45 with multiple sclerosis. J is TRBJ1-5 and V is TRBV14; the match to TRBD1 covers 7 bases. Material: PBMCs. CDR3 sequence: CASSQDQTGLGQPQHF. CDR3 DNA: TGTGCCAGCAGCCAAGATCAGACAGGGCTAGGGCAGCCCCAGCATTTT.